Shown below are 30 T cell receptor beta chains from a single sample sequenced in a study of pediatric ulcerative colitis. Using immunoSEQ multiplex PCR, the repertoire was profiled, and TCRdb retains in-frame clones only, with some absent. The top ten clones hold about 3.4% of a sample with about 17,000 clones, about two thirds of them seen once. During colonoscopy, one to two rectal pinch biopsies were collected. The sample comprised gut tissue. The receptors were sampled from a girl under 18 with moderate ulcerative colitis.

The CDR3 region is CASSQNRVQETQYF. In DNA form, the CDR3 reads TGTGCCAGCAGCCAAAACAGGGTCCAAGAGACCCAGTACTTC. This sequence joins TRBV5-6 and TRBJ2-5, with a weak D call TRBD1 (6 bases). This CDR3 comprises 14 residues. CDR1 SGHDT and CDR2 YYEEEE come from the germline V gene. The V end lost 4 bases, the J end lost 1 base, and 11 bases lay between the germline ends.

In this sample, this clone is medium-sized. V usage is TRBV29-1 and J usage is TRBJ1-2; TRBD1 is a possible D gene (6 bases). V was trimmed by 6 bases and J by 4 bases, leaving 15 bases between them. The CDR3 spans 13 residues. Per the germline V gene, CDR1 is SQVTM and CDR2 is ANQGSEA. The CDR3 region is CSVGFGQFYGYTF. The CDR3 DNA follows: TGCAGCGTAGGGTTCGGACAGTTCTATGGCTACACCTTC.

The V gene is TRBV6-6, the J gene TRBJ2-3, with TRBD1 matching 7 bases. J was trimmed by 4 bases and V by 2 bases; bases with no gene match: 6. The CDR3 runs 15 residues. The V gene's germline CDR1 is MNHNY and CDR2 SVGAGI (reference sequence). CDR3 region: CASSYATGRSDTQYF. The CDR3 DNA reads TGTGCCAGCAGTTACGCGACAGGGAGATCAGATACGCAGTATTTT.

This chain connects TRBV28 to TRBJ2-2; 7 bases agree with TRBD1. The CDR3 consists of 13 residues. The V gene end was trimmed by 6 bases and the J gene end by 5 bases; junction bases not matched to a gene: 3. CDR1 is MDHEN, CDR2 SYDVKM, per germline. The CDR3 sequence is CASRPTGTGELFF. CDR3 DNA sequence: TGTGCCAGCAGACCGACAGGGACCGGGGAGCTGTTTTTT.

Concerning this clone: The same CDR3 is also encoded by other DNA sequences in this sample. The V call is TRBV4-2, the J call TRBJ2-7; 10 nucleotides match TRBD2. Germline V gives CDR1 LGHNA, CDR2 YNFKEQ. V was clipped by 1 base and J by 2 bases; unmatched bases: 2. The CDR3 has 15 amino acids. CDR3 loop: CASSQGTSGTYEQYF. The CDR3 DNA reads as TGTGCCAGCAGCCAAGGGACTAGCGGAACCTACGAGCAGTACTTC.

The V gene is TRBV11-1, the J gene TRBJ2-3, with D perhaps TRBD2 (6 bases). Germline assignment: CDR1 SGHAT and CDR2 FQDESV (reference sequence). This CDR3 spans 16 amino acids. Trimming removed 3 bases at V and 5 bases at J, with 18 bases between. The CDR3: CASSLGATPEGDTQYF. The CDR3 region has the DNA TGTGCCAGCAGCTTGGGTGCGACTCCGGAGGGAGATACGCAGTATTTT.

In this sample, this clone turned up once. This chain connects TRBV20-1 to TRBJ2-3; D may match TRBD1 or TRBD2 (5 bases each). The V gene lost 3 bases and the J gene lost 9 bases, with 10 bases spanning the gap. This CDR3 spans 11 amino acids. Germline-derived CDR1 and CDR2 are DFQATT and SNEGSKA (reference sequence). For the CDR3, the DNA is TGCAGTGCTAGCGGGGACGGAACGCAGTATTTT. This translates into CSASGDGTQYF.

This clone has just a few counts. The chain employs TRBV2 and TRBJ2-3; D is perhaps TRBD2 (6 bases). V was trimmed by 7 bases and J by 9 bases, leaving 11 bases between them. CDR3 length: 11 amino acids. Germline assignment: CDR1 SNHLY and CDR2 FYNNEI. CDR3 residues: CASNRLETQYF. The CDR3 region has the DNA TGTGCCAGCAATCGACTAGAAACGCAGTATTTT.

The chain combines TRBV6-1 with TRBJ2-3; 12 positions agree with TRBD2. Per the germline V gene, CDR1 is MNHNS and CDR2 is SASEGT. This CDR3 is built from 14 residues. With V trimmed by 10 bases and J by 5 bases, 7 bases remained unmatched. In nucleotides, the CDR3 is TGTGCCATTAGACTAGCGGGAGTCAAAGATACGCAGTATTTT. Translating it yields CAIRLAGVKDTQYF.

This CDR3 reads CASSVFSQETQYF. DNA for the CDR3: TGTGCCAGCAGTGTTTTCTCCCAAGAGACCCAGTACTTC. The V and J genes are TRBV2 and TRBJ2-5, with D unresolved. This CDR3 contains 13 residues. Trimming pared 4 bases from V and 1 base from J, leaving 7 bases between. Germline V gives CDR1 SNHLY, CDR2 FYNNEI.

This clone ranks as medium-sized. The rearrangement joins TRBV6-5 to TRBJ2-3; 10 bases match TRBD1. This CDR3 is 15 amino acids long. Germline V gene sequence: CDR1 MNHEY, CDR2 SVGAGI. The ends lost 4 bases at V and 5 bases at J; junction bases unmatched: 6. CDR3 region: CASSSGTGVQDTQYF. The CDR3 DNA reads TGTGCCAGCAGTTCCGGGACAGGGGTTCAAGATACGCAGTATTTT.

The chain carries TRBV30 and TRBJ2-1; D possibly corresponds to TRBD2 (6 bases). Germline CDR1 GTSNPN, CDR2 SVGIG (reference sequence). The CDR3 consists of 11 residues. V lost 4 bases and J lost 14, with 15 bases in between. This chain's CDR3 is CAWTLGGREFF. The DNA of the CDR3 is TGTGCCTGGACGTTGGGGGGTCGGGAGTTCTTC. Using reference TRBV30 and TRBJ2-1 for the parts outside the CDR3, the full variable domain is SQTIHQWPATLVQPVGSPLSLECTVEGTSNPNLYWYRQAAGRGLQLLFYSVGIGQISSEVPQNLSASRPQDRQFILSSKKLLLSDSGFYLCAWTLGGREFFGPGTRLTVL.

This rearrangement joins TRBV11-2 to TRBJ2-3; D possibly uses TRBD1 or TRBD2 (5 bases each). Germline V gives CDR1 SGHAT, CDR2 FQNNGV. The length of the CDR3 is 16 residues. The V end lost 6 bases, the J end lost 4 bases, and 20 bases lay between the germline ends. The CDR3 here is CASRPTGAAAPDTQYF. The CDR3 DNA sequence: TGTGCCAGCAGGCCTACCGGGGCCGCAGCACCAGATACGCAGTATTTT.

CDR3 amino acids: CASSFRIPGQGYSYEQYF. CDR3 coding DNA: TGTGCCAGCAGCTTTAGGATCCCGGGACAGGGATACAGTTACGAGCAGTACTTC. J is TRBJ2-7 and V is TRBV7-6; TRBD1 matches 9 bases. This CDR3 is built from 18 residues. J was trimmed by 4 bases and V by 3 bases; bases with no gene match: 16. Germline values: CDR1 SGHVS, CDR2 FNYEAQ.

The rearrangement links TRBV5-1 to TRBJ1-4; TRBD1 matches at 8 bases. The CDR3 length is 14 residues. The junction had 6 bases not matched to a gene; V was cut back by 4 bases and J by 7 bases. Germline CDR1 SGHRS, CDR2 YFSETQ. The chain's CDR3 is CASSRGGQGEKLFF. The CDR3, as DNA: TGCGCCAGCAGCCGGGGAGGACAGGGTGAAAAACTGTTTTTT.

The chain uses TRBV19 and TRBJ2-7; D not resolved. This CDR3 has 14 residues. V dropped 4 bases and J dropped 0 bases, with 10 bases sitting between them. Per germline, CDR1 LNHDA and CDR2 SQIVND (reference sequence). This chain's CDR3 is CASSTGTGSYEQYF. CDR3 nucleotides: TGTGCCAGTAGTACGGGTACCGGCTCCTACGAGCAGTACTTC.

V is TRBV4-1 and J is TRBJ2-7; 14 bases agree with TRBD2. This CDR3 has 16 amino acids. Germline V gene lookup returns CDR1 MGHRA and CDR2 YSYEKL. V shed 4 bases, J shed 4 bases, and the junction held 6 bases outside the gene matches. The CDR3 sequence: CASSLTSGGAQYEQYF. Written as DNA, the CDR3 is TGCGCCAGCAGCCTGACTAGCGGGGGGGCCCAGTACGAGCAGTACTTC.

The chain uses TRBV5-1 and TRBJ2-2; D uncertain. V was shortened by 6 bases and J by 1 base, with 7 bases between the two germline ends. CDR1 is SGHRS and CDR2 is YFSETQ in the germline V gene. This CDR3 has 13 residues. CDR3 bases: TGCGCCAGCACATCCGGGAACACCGGGGAGCTGTTTTTT. This encodes CASTSGNTGELFF.

The J gene is TRBJ1-1, the V gene TRBV19, with a possible D match to TRBD1 (5 bases). The germline V gene has CDR1 LNHDA and CDR2 SQIVND (reference sequence). Trimming removed 7 bases at V and 5 bases at J, with 14 bases between. The CDR3 runs 13 residues. The CDR3 nucleotides are TGTGCCAGTAAAGACCAGGGATGGACTGAAGCTTTCTTT. This translates into CASKDQGWTEAFF.

This sequence joins TRBV10-2 and TRBJ1-5, with a weak D call TRBD1 (5 bases). Trimming left V 5 bases short and J 1 base short, with 6 bases between. The CDR3 sequence is 13 residues long. CDR1 WSHSY and CDR2 SAAADI come from the germline V gene. CDR3 protein: CASSSGSNQPQHF. In DNA form, the CDR3 reads TGCGCCAGCAGTTCAGGGAGCAATCAGCCCCAGCATTTT.

J is TRBJ2-3 and V is TRBV4-1; 11 bases agree with TRBD2. In germline, CDR1 is MGHRA, CDR2 YSYEKL. CDR3 size: 15 residues. V gave up 1 base and J gave up 6 bases; unmatched junction bases: 3. CDR3 sequence reads: CASSQVVAGGDTQYF. The CDR3 nucleotides are TGCGCCAGCAGCCAAGTCGTAGCGGGGGGGGATACGCAGTATTTT.

The V gene is TRBV6-1, the J gene TRBJ1-5; the D is unclear. Trimming removed 8 bases from V and 0 bases from J, with 11 bases in between. The V gene's germline CDR1 is MNHNS and CDR2 SASEGT. The CDR3 totals 14 residues. CDR3 loop: CASRPPFSNQPQHF. The CDR3 coding sequence is TGTGCCAGCCGACCGCCCTTTAGCAATCAGCCCCAGCATTTT.

The V gene is TRBV7-9, the J gene TRBJ2-5; 11 bases agree with TRBD2. Germline V CDR1 and CDR2: SEHNR, FQNEAQ (reference sequence). V lost 2 bases to trimming and J lost 6 bases; unmatched junction nucleotides: 14. The CDR3 covers 18 residues. The chain's CDR3 is CASSLSGLAGGSTQTQYF. CDR3 coding DNA: TGTGCCAGCAGCTTATCGGGTCTAGCGGGGGGATCAACCCAGACCCAGTACTTC.

This chain uses TRBV27 with TRBJ2-7; no reliable D call. The CDR3 sequence is 13 residues long. Trimming cost V 0 bases and J 0 bases, with 3 bases left between them. Germline assignment: CDR1 MNHEY and CDR2 SMNVEV (reference sequence). As DNA, the CDR3 is TGTGCCAGCAGTTTATCTCCCTCCTACGAGCAGTACTTC. Encoded protein: CASSLSPSYEQYF.

The gene calls are TRBV28 and TRBJ1-1, with D hard to call. This CDR3 is built from 12 residues. V shed 2 bases and J shed 7 bases, with 8 bases lying between them. Per germline, CDR1 MDHEN and CDR2 SYDVKM. The CDR3 is CASSLTGIEAFF. The CDR3 nucleotides read TGTGCCAGCAGTTTAACGGGGATTGAAGCTTTCTTT.

V usage is TRBV28 and J usage is TRBJ2-3, with D hard to call. Per germline, CDR1 MDHEN and CDR2 SYDVKM. Trimming shortened V by 2 bases and J by 6 bases, and 12 bases separated the two germline ends. The CDR3 consists of 14 residues. The CDR3 here is CASSLNSPFDTQYF. The DNA of the CDR3 is TGTGCCAGCAGTTTAAATTCCCCCTTCGATACGCAGTATTTT.

The rearrangement joins TRBV7-3 to TRBJ2-6, with a weak D call TRBD1 (5 bases). The CDR3 is 14 residues long. Germline CDR1 and CDR2: SGHTA and FQGTGA. V was clipped by 6 bases and J by 1 base, with 7 bases between them. The CDR3 region is CASRTGSGANVLTF. In nucleotides, the CDR3 is TGTGCCAGCAGAACAGGTTCTGGGGCCAACGTCCTGACTTTC.

The chain employs TRBV7-9 and TRBJ2-3; D gene unclear. Germline CDR1 and CDR2: SEHNR and FQNEAQ (reference sequence). Trimming took off 1 base at V and 2 bases at J, with 4 bases between the two ends. The CDR3 runs to 13 residues. The CDR3 is CASSLVSTDTQYF. In DNA form, the CDR3 reads TGTGCCAGCAGCTTAGTATCCACAGATACGCAGTATTTT.

Here the CDR3 reads CASNKGPAYEQYF. The CDR3, as DNA: TGTGCCAGCAATAAGGGGCCCGCCTACGAGCAGTACTTC. The J gene is TRBJ2-7, the V gene TRBV6-1; D may be TRBD1 (5 bases). The ends were cut back, 7 bases at V and 2 bases at J, with 12 bases in the middle. This CDR3 is built from 13 residues. Germline assignment: CDR1 MNHNS and CDR2 SASEGT.

The chain combines TRBV4-2 with TRBJ2-5; 10 nucleotides match TRBD2. Unmatched junction bases numbered 12, after V lost 5 bases and J lost 3 bases. The germline gives CDR1 LGHNA, CDR2 YNFKEQ. The CDR3 totals 17 residues. For the CDR3, the DNA is TGTGCCAGCAGCTCCCTTTTCCGAGCGGGGGGGGAAGAGACCCAGTACTTC. Translation: CASSSLFRAGGEETQYF.